This TCR beta chain originates from a study of CD8+ T cells in alopecia areata. The germline V gene has CDR1 SQVTM and CDR2 ANQGSEA. Trimming cost V 1 base and J 0 bases, with 12 bases left between them. The CDR3 extends over 15 amino acids. This sample's treatment: oral pan-JAK inhibitor, 5-10 mg twice daily. Extracted RNA was reverse transcribed into cDNA, the sequencing template. Assay used: immunoSEQ multiplex PCR; TCRdb lists only in-frame clones, some missing. The table has over 120,000 clones, 45% to 60% seen once. The rearrangement links TRBV29-1 to TRBJ2-5; D possibly corresponds to TRBD1 (6 bases). The sample was CD8+ T cells sorted from blood, taken at week 4, from a patient treated with tofacitinib. The clonotype comes from a human donor with alopecia areata. This CDR3 reads CSVEGGQLYQETQYF. As DNA, the CDR3 is TGCAGCGTTGAAGGTGGACAGTTGTACCAAGAGACCCAGTACTTC.